A single sample is the source of the 25 T cell receptor beta chains below, sequenced in a study of early stage breast cancer tumors (dated by TCRdb to about 2017). Receptors were amplified or captured by the immunoSEQ multiplex PCR assay. TCRdb obtained this table from immuneACCESS and retained in-frame rearrangements with V and J assigned. These tables miss some clones; where compared with another copy, unresolved V genes account for less than half of the shortfall, and the remainder is unexplained. The sample table contains 11,000 to 15,000 clones; only one count was recorded for around three quarters of them. 6.5% to 8% of the sample is in the top ten clones. Sample: normal breast tissue next to the tumor. These receptors all stem from a person aged 45 to 60 with breast cancer.

The J gene is TRBJ2-1, the V gene TRBV6-5, with 10 bases lining up with TRBD2. CDR3 length: 15 amino acids. The germline CDR1 and CDR2 sequences are MNHEY and SVGAGI. V lost 0 bases and J lost 6; bases outside the gene matches: 2. This chain's CDR3 is CASSYSQRGGNEQFF. The CDR3 coding sequence is TGTGCCAGCAGTTACTCCCAGCGGGGGGGCAATGAGCAGTTCTTC.

This chain connects TRBV28 to TRBJ1-2; weak D call: TRBD1 (5 bases). Trimming pared 2 bases from V and 4 bases from J, leaving 17 bases between. This CDR3 region has 16 residues. CDR1 and CDR2 (germline): MDHEN, SYDVKM. The CDR3 spells CASSLTGQATSYGYTF. For the CDR3, the DNA is TGTGCCAGCAGTTTAACCGGACAAGCTACTAGCTATGGCTACACCTTC.

The rearrangement links TRBV7-3 to TRBJ2-1, with D possibly TRBD2 on 6 matching bases. CDR3 length: 15 residues. Trimming left V 3 bases short and J 2 bases short, with 11 bases between. Germline assignment: CDR1 SGHTA and CDR2 FQGTGA. The CDR3 nucleotides read TGTGCCAGCAGCTTTGGAGGGAGCGCCTACAATGAGCAGTTCTTC. This translates into CASSFGGSAYNEQFF.

CDR3 nucleotide sequence: TGTGCCAGCAGCACCGGACAGGACCTTTCGACCGGGGAGCTGTTTTTT. Translation gives CASSTGQDLSTGELFF. J is TRBJ2-2 and V is TRBV9; 7 nucleotides agree with TRBD1. Germline V CDR1 and CDR2: SGDLS, YYNGEE. After removal of 4 bases from V and 5 bases from J, the junction contained 11 bases not matched to a gene. This CDR3 spans 16 amino acids. Based on the CDR3 plus reference TRBV9 and TRBJ2-2, the full variable domain is DSGVTQTPKHLITATGQRVTLRCSPRSGDLSVYWYQQSLDQGLQFLIQYYNGEERAKGNILERFSAQQFPDLHSELNLSSLELGDSALYFCASSTGQDLSTGELFFGEGSRLTVL.

The chain is built from TRBV7-6 and TRBJ1-1, with a weak D call TRBD1 (5 bases). The CDR3 loop spans 14 amino acids. Germline CDR1 SGHVS, CDR2 FNYEAQ. The germline V and J ends were trimmed by 3 bases and 6 bases, with 14 bases remaining between them. CDR3 loop: CASSLGRGWSEAFF. The CDR3 bases are TGTGCCAGCAGCTTGGGACGGGGTTGGTCTGAAGCTTTCTTT. Full variable domain (remainder filled in from reference TRBV7-6 and TRBJ1-1): GAGVSQSPRYKVTKRGQDVALRCDPISGHVSLYWYRQALGQGPEFLTYFNYEAQQDKSGLPNDRFSAERPEGSISTLTIQRTEQRDSAMYRCASSLGRGWSEAFFGQGTRLTVV.

V gene TRBV11-2 combines with J gene TRBJ2-1; TRBD2 is a possible D gene (5 bases). The CDR3 covers 15 residues. The V end was cut by 4 bases, the J end by 7 bases, with 17 bases between. The germline V gene has CDR1 SGHAT and CDR2 FQNNGV. CDR3 coding DNA: TGTGCCAGCAGCTCCCCCAGGCTAGCCACAAATGAGCAGTTCTTC. This gives the protein CASSSPRLATNEQFF.

The V and J genes are TRBV4-2 and TRBJ2-7, with D uncertain. The ends were cut back, 0 bases at V and 2 bases at J, with 11 bases in the middle. Germline loops: CDR1 LGHNA, CDR2 YNFKEQ. This CDR3 has 15 amino acids. The chain's CDR3 is CASSQDRYRTYEQYF. CDR3 DNA: TGTGCCAGCAGCCAAGATAGATACAGAACCTACGAGCAGTACTTC.

The chain has TRBV5-6 and TRBJ2-4, with unresolved D. Deletions cut 2 bases from V and 3 bases from J, with 3 bases between. This CDR3 has 12 amino acids. The germline gives CDR1 SGHDT, CDR2 YYEEEE. This CDR3 reads CASSLDKNIQYF. The CDR3 DNA sequence: TGTGCCAGCAGCTTAGACAAAAACATTCAGTACTTC. Combining the CDR3 with reference TRBV5-6 and TRBJ2-4 gives the whole variable domain DAGVTQSPTHLIKTRGQQVTLRCSPKSGHDTVSWYQQALGQGPQFIFQYYEEEERQRGNFPDRFSGHQFPNYSSELNVNALLLGDSALYLCASSLDKNIQYFGAGTRLSVL.

The V call is TRBV5-1, the J call TRBJ2-1; possibly TRBD2 for D (5 bases). This CDR3 has 16 amino acids. The germline V gene encodes CDR1 SGHRS and CDR2 YFSETQ. The V gene lost 4 bases and the J gene lost 0 bases, with 14 bases spanning the gap. The CDR3 coding sequence is TGCGCCAGCAGCCCTTTTAGCGACTCCTCCTACAATGAGCAGTTCTTC. Its translation is CASSPFSDSSYNEQFF.

The chain joins TRBV7-9 to TRBJ2-6; D tentatively fits TRBD1 or TRBD2 (5 bases each). The V gene's germline CDR1 is SEHNR and CDR2 FQNEAQ (reference sequence). The CDR3 spans 19 residues. Trimming shortened V by 5 bases and J by 0 bases, and 20 bases separated the two germline ends. The CDR3 DNA reads as TGTGCCAGCAGCCCGCCGGGCACCCCGGGGACCTCTGGGGCCAACGTCCTGACTTTC. This translates into CASSPPGTPGTSGANVLTF.

This chain joins TRBV9 and TRBJ1-1; possibly TRBD1 for D (6 bases). The CDR3 covers 14 residues. Germline V gives CDR1 SGDLS, CDR2 YYNGEE. Trimming removed 3 bases at V and 4 bases at J, with 13 bases between. CDR3 DNA: TGTGCCAGCAGCGCTCAGACAGGTAGCACTGAAGCTTTCTTT. Residues: CASSAQTGSTEAFF.

The chain is built from TRBV28 and TRBJ1-3; D is uncertain. The CDR3 has 11 residues. V lost 6 bases and J lost 9, with 9 bases in between. Germline CDR1 and CDR2: MDHEN and SYDVKM. The CDR3, as DNA: TGTGCCAGCAGCAGCAGCCTCACCATATATTTT. This sequence encodes CASSSSLTIYF.

The rearrangement joins TRBV6-5 to TRBJ1-2; 7 bases are shared with TRBD1. The CDR3 spans 14 residues. Germline values: CDR1 MNHEY, CDR2 SVGAGI. V lost 6 bases to trimming and J lost 5 bases; unmatched junction nucleotides: 9. The CDR3 DNA reads as TGTGCCAGCAGGTCTGGGCAGGGGGTGTATGGCTACACCTTC. Translation gives CASRSGQGVYGYTF.

The genes are TRBV5-8 and TRBJ1-2, with D perhaps matching TRBD1 (5 bases). This CDR3 region has 14 residues. From germline, CDR1 is SGHTS and CDR2 YDEGEE. The ends were cut back, 0 bases at V and 3 bases at J, with 9 bases in the middle. The CDR3, as DNA: TGTGCCAGCAGCTTGGTGTGGGGCGACTATGGCTACACCTTC. This codes for CASSLVWGDYGYTF.

The chain uses TRBV7-6 and TRBJ2-1, with TRBD2 matching over 12 bases. Trimming removed 1 base from V and 2 bases from J; junction bases left unmatched: 0. Germline CDR1 reads SGHVS; CDR2 reads FNYEAQ. CDR3 length: 16 amino acids. The CDR3 spells CASSLGTSGTYNEQFF. CDR3 DNA sequence: TGTGCCAGCAGCTTAGGGACTAGCGGGACCTACAATGAGCAGTTCTTC.

This chain links TRBV18 with TRBJ2-7; 14 nucleotides align to TRBD2. The CDR3 runs to 17 residues. The ends lost 0 bases at V and 3 bases at J; junction bases unmatched: 4. The germline V gene has CDR1 KGHSH and CDR2 LQKENI. In nucleotides, the CDR3 is TGTGCCAGCTCACCACCGATGGGACTAGCGGGGGTCTACGAGCAGTACTTC. Translating it yields CASSPPMGLAGVYEQYF.

This chain links TRBV5-1 with TRBJ2-5, with 8 bases lining up with TRBD2. V was clipped by 1 base and J by 5 bases; unmatched bases: 7. CDR1 is SGHRS and CDR2 is YFSETQ in the germline V gene. The CDR3 consists of 15 residues. CDR3 nucleotide sequence: TGCGCCAGCAGCTTGCGGGGGGGCTTTGGGGAGACCCAGTACTTC. Its protein product is CASSLRGGFGETQYF.

The chain is built from TRBV13 and TRBJ1-1; 8 bases map to TRBD1. Germline V gives CDR1 PRHDT, CDR2 FYEKMQ (reference sequence). V lost 0 bases, J lost 4 bases, and 4 bases stayed unmatched. The CDR3 totals 15 residues. The CDR3 sequence: CASSLGDRVSTEAFF. The CDR3 bases are TGTGCCAGCAGCTTAGGGGACAGGGTAAGCACTGAAGCTTTCTTT.

This rearrangement joins TRBV5-5 to TRBJ2-3; D is unresolved. With 1 base removed from V and 6 bases from J, the gap between germline ends came to 15 bases. CDR1 is SGHKS, CDR2 YYEKEE, per germline (reference sequence). The CDR3 length is 15 residues. The CDR3 nucleotides are TGTGCCAGCAGCTTGAGGGAAAATCCTGGGGATACGCAGTATTTT. This encodes CASSLRENPGDTQYF.

The V call is TRBV19, the J call TRBJ2-5; D is perhaps TRBD1 or TRBD2 (6 bases each). The germline V gene encodes CDR1 LNHDA and CDR2 SQIVND (reference sequence). The CDR3 covers 16 residues. Between the trimmed V and J ends, which lost 2 bases and 4 bases, there was a span of 17 bases. In DNA form, the CDR3 reads TGTGCCAGTAGTATAACAGGGTCGGGGGTAGGAGAGACCCAGTACTTC. This encodes CASSITGSGVGETQYF.

The V call is TRBV7-2, the J call TRBJ2-3, with D unresolved. The ends were cut back, 5 bases at V and 0 bases at J, with 12 bases in the middle. The CDR3 loop spans 15 amino acids. In germline, CDR1 is SGHTA, CDR2 FQGNSA. In DNA, the CDR3 is TGTGCCAGCAGCCCGCTCCAACAAAGCACAGATACGCAGTATTTT. Protein sequence: CASSPLQQSTDTQYF.

The genes are TRBV9 and TRBJ1-1; D unclear. The germline V and J ends were trimmed by 0 bases and 4 bases, with 13 bases remaining between them. The length of the CDR3 is 15 residues. CDR1 and CDR2 from the germline V gene are SGDLS and YYNGEE. CDR3 amino acids: CASSVGGPWATEAFF. The CDR3 DNA reads as TGTGCCAGCAGCGTAGGAGGCCCCTGGGCCACTGAAGCTTTCTTT.

The sample holds one count of this clone. V usage is TRBV9 and J usage is TRBJ2-5; possible D gene TRBD1, 6 bases. Germline V lookup: CDR1 SGDLS, CDR2 YYNGEE. Trimming took off 3 bases at V and 5 bases at J, with 20 bases between the two ends. The CDR3 covers 16 residues. As DNA, the CDR3 is TGTGCCAGCAGCGGACGGACAGACTACCCGCCCGAGACCCAGTACTTC. Translated: CASSGRTDYPPETQYF.

V usage is TRBV28 and J usage is TRBJ2-5; TRBD1 matches at 8 bases. The J call is doubtful: the DNA matches TRBJ2-7 better. The CDR3 consists of 15 residues. Germline CDR1 and CDR2: MDHEN and SYDVKM. This CDR3 is CASALRQGPTYEQYF. DNA for the CDR3: TGTGCCAGCGCCCTGCGACAGGGGCCTACCTACGAGCAGTACTTC.

The chain employs TRBV29-1 and TRBJ2-5, with 10 bases identical to TRBD1. Looked up from germline, CDR1 is SQVTM and CDR2 is ANQGSEA. V was clipped by 4 bases and J by 2 bases; unmatched bases: 4. This CDR3 contains 14 residues. CDR3 sequence: CSVGGQGTQETQYF. The CDR3 DNA reads TGCAGCGTTGGGGGACAGGGGACTCAAGAGACCCAGTACTTC. The full variable domain, its missing parts supplied by reference TRBV29-1 and TRBJ2-5, is SAVISQKPSRDICQRGTSLTIQCQVDSQVTMMFWYRQQPGQSLTLIATANQGSEATYESGFVIDKFPISRPNLTFSTLTVSNMSPEDSSIYLCSVGGQGTQETQYFGPGTRLLVL.